The rows below give T cell receptor beta chains drawn from one sample of a study of blood T cell repertoires in COVID-19. Sequencing was performed with immunoSEQ multiplex PCR; in TCRdb, only in-frame clones are kept and a portion is missing. Of hundreds of thousands of clones listed, over 85% are singletons. Sample: PBMCs or T cells enriched from blood (not recorded which). The origin of the receptors is a woman aged 45-65 years who had been exposed to COVID-19. Each CDR3 is given with its conserved first and last residue. A D gene is named only where the DNA matches it firmly. Size is stated for part of the rows, as once, few or many counts, or as a class when the clone is expanded.

CDR3 protein: CAWRFKGGYTYEQYF; CDR3 DNA: TGTGCCTGGAGGTTCAAGGGGGGGTACACCTACGAGCAGTACTTC; clone size: .; D gene: .; V gene: TRBV30; J gene: TRBJ2-7
CDR3 protein: CASSPGLSSYNSPLHF; CDR3 DNA: TGTGCCAGCTCACCCGGGTTAAGCTCCTATAATTCACCCCTCCACTTT; clone size: .; D gene: .; V gene: TRBV18; J gene: TRBJ1-6
CDR3 protein: CASSQYTSYNEQFF; CDR3 DNA: TGTGCCAGTAGCCAGTACACATCCTACAATGAGCAGTTCTTC; clone size: .; D gene: .; V gene: TRBV19; J gene: TRBJ2-1
CDR3 protein: CAINDGQGAYGYTF; CDR3 DNA: TGTGCCATCAATGACGGACAGGGGGCCTATGGCTACACCTTC; clone size: .; D gene: TRBD1; V gene: TRBV10-3; J gene: TRBJ1-2
CDR3 protein: CASSSRTGGNTGELFF; CDR3 DNA: TGTGCCAGCAGCTCTCGGACAGGGGGCAACACCGGGGAGCTGTTTTTT; clone size: .; D gene: TRBD1; V gene: TRBV7-9; J gene: TRBJ2-2
CDR3 protein: CASRPTPRGRNEQYF; CDR3 DNA: TGTGCCAGCAGGCCCACTCCCAGGGGGAGGAACGAGCAGTACTTC; clone size: .; D gene: .; V gene: TRBV28; J gene: TRBJ2-7
CDR3 protein: CASSDSEQGANNQPQHF; CDR3 DNA: TGTGCCAGCAGTGACTCTGAACAGGGGGCCAACAATCAGCCCCAGCATTTT; clone size: .; D gene: TRBD1; V gene: TRBV6-4; J gene: TRBJ1-5
CDR3 protein: CASSPSGGSYNEQFF; CDR3 DNA: TGTGCCAGCAGCCCTAGCGGGGGCTCCTACAATGAGCAGTTCTTC; clone size: .; D gene: TRBD2; V gene: TRBV11-2; J gene: TRBJ2-1
CDR3 protein: CASSPWDSNGGTQYF; CDR3 DNA: TGTGCCAGCAGTCCATGGGACAGTAATGGTGGTACGCAGTATTTT; clone size: .; D gene: TRBD1; V gene: TRBV27; J gene: TRBJ2-3
CDR3 protein: CASSLRAGAITDTQYF; CDR3 DNA: TGTGCCAGCAGCTTAAGGGCGGGGGCCATCACAGATACGCAGTATTTT; clone size: .; D gene: .; V gene: TRBV11-3; J gene: TRBJ2-3
CDR3 protein: CAWSVLPGVGYEQYF; CDR3 DNA: TGTGCCTGGAGTGTACTTCCAGGGGTCGGCTACGAGCAGTACTTC; clone size: .; D gene: .; V gene: TRBV30; J gene: TRBJ2-7
CDR3 protein: CASSLVFGSNTGELFF; CDR3 DNA: TGTGCCAGCAGCTTAGTTTTCGGGTCGAACACCGGGGAGCTGTTTTTT; clone size: .; D gene: .; V gene: TRBV7-2; J gene: TRBJ2-2
CDR3 protein: CASSPDRLYSGNTIYF; CDR3 DNA: TGTGCCAGCAGCCCAGACAGACTGTACTCTGGAAACACCATATATTTT; clone size: .; D gene: .; V gene: TRBV4-2; J gene: TRBJ1-3
CDR3 protein: CASSQAEFRRPNEKLFF; CDR3 DNA: TGTGCCAGCAGCCAAGCGGAGTTCCGCCGACCTAATGAAAAACTGTTTTTT; clone size: .; D gene: .; V gene: TRBV3-1/TRBV3-2; J gene: TRBJ1-4
CDR3 protein: CASSPGGATNVLTF; CDR3 DNA: TGCGCCAGCAGCCCCGGGGGTGCCACCAACGTCCTGACTTTC; clone size: .; D gene: .; V gene: TRBV5-1; J gene: TRBJ2-6
CDR3 protein: CASSVGGGQETQYF; CDR3 DNA: TGTGCCAGCAGCGTAGGTGGAGGGCAAGAGACCCAGTACTTC; clone size: .; D gene: .; V gene: TRBV9; J gene: TRBJ2-5
CDR3 protein: CASSLELVSGTEAFF; CDR3 DNA: TGCGCCAGCAGCTTGGAGTTGGTTAGCGGGACTGAAGCTTTCTTT; clone size: .; D gene: .; V gene: TRBV5-1; J gene: TRBJ1-1
CDR3 protein: CASSLPVRNTIYF; CDR3 DNA: TGTGCCAGCAGCTTGCCGGTTAGAAACACCATATATTTT; clone size: .; D gene: .; V gene: TRBV5-6; J gene: TRBJ1-3
CDR3 protein: CASSSGGAYEQYF; CDR3 DNA: TGCGCCAGCAGCTCAGGGGGTGCATACGAGCAGTACTTC; clone size: .; D gene: TRBD1; V gene: TRBV5-1; J gene: TRBJ2-7
CDR3 protein: CASKAAAATNEKLFF; CDR3 DNA: TGTGCCAGCAAGGCGGCTGCGGCAACTAATGAAAAACTGTTTTTT; clone size: .; D gene: .; V gene: TRBV2; J gene: TRBJ1-4
CDR3 protein: CASSPQNRLLPNEKLFF; CDR3 DNA: TGTGCCAGCAGTCCTCAAAACCGACTACTCCCTAATGAAAAACTGTTTTTT; clone size: .; D gene: .; V gene: TRBV27; J gene: TRBJ1-4
CDR3 protein: CASSEGAGGNEQFF; CDR3 DNA: TGTGCCAGCAGCGAGGGAGCGGGGGGCAATGAGCAGTTCTTC; clone size: .; D gene: TRBD2; V gene: TRBV7-9; J gene: TRBJ2-1
CDR3 protein: CASSSHLLREITYEQYF; CDR3 DNA: TGTGCCAGCAGCTCCCACCTCCTCCGGGAGATTACCTACGAGCAGTACTTC; clone size: .; D gene: .; V gene: TRBV7-2; J gene: TRBJ2-7
CDR3 protein: CASSQTGGAWGNQPQHF; CDR3 DNA: TGTGCCAGCAGCCAAACCGGAGGGGCATGGGGCAATCAGCCCCAGCATTTT; clone size: .; D gene: .; V gene: TRBV7-9; J gene: TRBJ1-5
CDR3 protein: CASSLGQGGNTIYF; CDR3 DNA: TGTGCCAGCAGCTTAGGACAGGGAGGAAACACCATATATTTT; clone size: .; D gene: TRBD1; V gene: TRBV11-3; J gene: TRBJ1-3
CDR3 protein: CASSYGFSSYNSPLHF; CDR3 DNA: TGTGCCAGCAGTTATGGTTTTAGCTCCTATAATTCACCCCTCCACTTT; clone size: .; D gene: .; V gene: TRBV6-5; J gene: TRBJ1-6
CDR3 protein: CAWSDQRYYEQYF; CDR3 DNA: TGTGCCTGGAGTGACCAGCGGTACTACGAGCAGTACTTC; clone size: .; D gene: .; V gene: TRBV30; J gene: TRBJ2-7
CDR3 protein: CASSTDRGPYNEQFF; CDR3 DNA: TGTGCCAGCAGCACGGACAGGGGCCCCTACAATGAGCAGTTCTTC; clone size: .; D gene: TRBD1; V gene: TRBV11-1; J gene: TRBJ2-1
CDR3 protein: CASSSRLAGGYETQYF; CDR3 DNA: TGTGCCAGCAGCTCCAGACTAGCGGGGGGGTACGAGACCCAGTACTTC; clone size: .; D gene: TRBD2; V gene: TRBV5-4; J gene: TRBJ2-5
CDR3 protein: CASNNYGTPHTGELFF; CDR3 DNA: TGTGCCAGCAACAACTACGGGACACCCCACACCGGGGAGCTGTTTTTT; clone size: .; D gene: .; V gene: TRBV27; J gene: TRBJ2-2
CDR3 protein: CASSRFTGMNTEAFF; CDR3 DNA: TGTGCCAGCAGCCGATTCACAGGAATGAACACTGAAGCTTTCTTT; clone size: .; D gene: .; V gene: TRBV7-8; J gene: TRBJ1-1
CDR3 protein: CASSLSTDRLETQYF; CDR3 DNA: TGTGCCAGCAGCCTCTCCACCGACAGGTTGGAGACCCAGTACTTC; clone size: .; D gene: .; V gene: TRBV5-4; J gene: TRBJ2-5
CDR3 protein: CASSELGQGAETQYF; CDR3 DNA: TGTGCCAGCAGTGAATTGGGACAGGGGGCGGAGACCCAGTACTTC; clone size: .; D gene: TRBD1; V gene: TRBV2; J gene: TRBJ2-5
CDR3 protein: CASSYYGQGNSGNTIYF; CDR3 DNA: TGCGCCAGCAGCTACTATGGACAGGGGAACTCTGGAAACACCATATATTTT; clone size: .; D gene: TRBD1; V gene: TRBV5-1; J gene: TRBJ1-3
CDR3 protein: CAWSRSRSYNEQFF; CDR3 DNA: TGTGCCTGGAGTCGGTCTAGAAGCTACAATGAGCAGTTCTTC; clone size: once; D gene: .; V gene: TRBV30; J gene: TRBJ2-1
CDR3 protein: CASSYSARAKNYEQYF; CDR3 DNA: TGTGCCAGCAGTTACTCTGCCAGGGCCAAGAACTACGAGCAGTACTTC; clone size: once; D gene: .; V gene: TRBV6-6; J gene: TRBJ2-7
CDR3 protein: CASSLDSSNQPQHF; CDR3 DNA: TGTGCCAGCAGCTTAGACAGTAGCAATCAGCCCCAGCATTTT; clone size: .; D gene: .; V gene: TRBV11-2; J gene: TRBJ1-5
CDR3 protein: CASSLTLLTDTQYF; CDR3 DNA: TGTGCCAGCAGTTTAACCCTACTCACAGATACGCAGTATTTT; clone size: .; D gene: .; V gene: TRBV27; J gene: TRBJ2-3
CDR3 protein: CASSSRTGGEQYF; CDR3 DNA: TGTGCCAGCAGCAGCCGGACAGGGGGAGAGCAGTACTTC; clone size: once; D gene: TRBD1; V gene: TRBV27; J gene: TRBJ2-7
CDR3 protein: CASSLATSSRNEQFF; CDR3 DNA: TGCGCCAGCAGCTTGGCCACGAGTAGTCGGAATGAGCAGTTCTTC; clone size: .; D gene: .; V gene: TRBV5-1; J gene: TRBJ2-1
CDR3 protein: CASSDGPGGNQPQHF; CDR3 DNA: TGTGCCAGCAGTGATGGGCCAGGGGGCAATCAGCCCCAGCATTTT; clone size: .; D gene: .; V gene: TRBV6-1; J gene: TRBJ1-5
CDR3 protein: CASRGSGGETDTQYF; CDR3 DNA: TGTGCCAGCAGAGGAAGCGGGGGGGAAACAGATACGCAGTATTTT; clone size: .; D gene: TRBD2; V gene: TRBV2; J gene: TRBJ2-3
CDR3 protein: CAWGPPAYNSPLHF; CDR3 DNA: TGTGCCTGGGGTCCCCCCGCCTATAATTCACCCCTCCACTTT; clone size: .; D gene: .; V gene: TRBV30; J gene: TRBJ1-6
CDR3 protein: CASSRGIYGYTF; CDR3 DNA: TGTGCCAGTAGCCGAGGGATCTATGGCTACACCTTC; clone size: .; D gene: .; V gene: TRBV19; J gene: TRBJ1-2
CDR3 protein: CASSAGTGIGGYTF; CDR3 DNA: TGTGCCAGCAGTGCCGGGACAGGGATAGGTGGCTACACCTTC; clone size: .; D gene: TRBD1; V gene: TRBV6-4; J gene: TRBJ1-2
CDR3 protein: CASSRSAGQGNEKLFF; CDR3 DNA: TGCGCCAGCAGCCGGAGCGCTGGACAGGGGAATGAAAAACTGTTTTTT; clone size: .; D gene: TRBD1; V gene: TRBV5-1; J gene: TRBJ1-4